This TCR beta chain was captured in a study of blood T cell repertoires in COVID-19. Overall study: COVID-19 samples, acute and convalescent, were from the United States, Italy and Spain. T cells, B-cell-depleted T cells, or PBMCs provided the cDNA or gDNA that served as material.

Authors' processing steps: Cell counts per sample came from amplifying reference gene primers. Some clones are missing from TCRdb's copy, which holds only in-frame ones; the method was immunoSEQ multiplex PCR. Clone size and the V and J calls come from that table; the DNA yielded D and trimming. The data show around 340,000 clones, roughly 89% seen once. The sample was peripheral blood. This clonotype was sampled from a woman aged 60-75 years with COVID-19, enrolled during active disease.

Here the CDR3 DNA reads TGTGCCAGCAGCTTAGGGGACACAAGAAATCAGCCCCAGCATTTT. It translates to CASSLGDTRNQPQHF. The chain joins TRBV7-2 to TRBJ1-5; weak D call: TRBD1 (6 bases). This CDR3 region has 15 residues. The V gene lost 1 base and the J gene lost 4 bases, with 11 bases spanning the gap. CDR1 is SGHTA, CDR2 FQGNSA, per germline.